Presented here are 10 T cell receptor beta chains from one specimen sequenced in a study of radiotherapy plus CTLA-4 blockade in lung cancer. Using immunoSEQ multiplex PCR, the repertoire was profiled, and TCRdb retains in-frame clones only, with some absent. The sample gives approximately 52,000 clones, 65% to 80% of which show up once; around 2.5% is in the top ten. The specimen comprised peripheral blood, sampled from a patient treated with radiotherapy plus ipilimumab. These TCRs come from a human donor with non-small cell lung cancer whose response to radiotherapy plus ipilimumab could not be evaluated.

The table lists this clone with a count of one. The chain has TRBV29-1 and TRBJ2-2; the D gene is possibly TRBD2 (5 bases). V dropped 4 bases and J dropped 1 base, with 13 bases sitting between them. Germline CDR1 and CDR2: SQVTM and ANQGSEA. The CDR3 has 15 residues. CDR3 DNA sequence: TGCAGCGTTGTTAAAGCGGATAAGAACACCGGGGAGCTGTTTTTT. Translating it yields CSVVKADKNTGELFF.

The chain has TRBV27 and TRBJ1-6; a weak D match, TRBD1 (6 bases). The CDR3 loop spans 15 amino acids. Trimming pared 3 bases from V and 5 bases from J, leaving 11 bases between. CDR1 is MNHEY and CDR2 is SMNVEV in the germline V gene (reference sequence). The CDR3 loop reads CASSFAGTNNSPLHF. CDR3 nucleotides: TGTGCCAGCAGTTTCGCCGGGACAAATAATTCACCCCTCCACTTT.

The V call is TRBV4-3, the J call TRBJ2-2, with D possibly TRBD2 on 6 matching bases. The germline V gene encodes CDR1 LGHNA and CDR2 YSLEER. The ends were cut back, 0 bases at V and 3 bases at J, with 11 bases in the middle. The CDR3 spans 16 residues. DNA of the CDR3: TGCGCCAGCAGCCAAGATCGGGGGATAGACACCGGGGAGCTGTTTTTT. Protein sequence: CASSQDRGIDTGELFF.

This rearrangement joins TRBV9 to TRBJ1-6, with 11 nucleotides matching TRBD1. The CDR3 covers 15 residues. The ends lost 3 bases at V and 6 bases at J; junction bases unmatched: 2. Germline V gene sequence: CDR1 SGDLS, CDR2 YYNGEE. The CDR3 coding sequence is TGTGCCAGCAGCGCCGGACAGGGGGCTAATTCACCCCTCCACTTT. It encodes CASSAGQGANSPLHF.

This clone has a single count. This rearrangement joins TRBV5-1 to TRBJ1-3; 9 bases map to TRBD1. CDR1 and CDR2 (germline): SGHRS, YFSETQ. The CDR3 runs 20 residues. J lost 1 base, V lost 3 bases, and 17 bases had no gene match. Here the CDR3 reads CASSSVPGQGRLYSGNTIYF. CDR3 DNA: TGCGCCAGCAGCTCCGTCCCGGGACAGGGTCGGCTGTATTCTGGAAACACCATATATTTT. Full variable domain (remainder filled in from reference TRBV5-1 and TRBJ1-3): KAGVTQTPRYLIKTRGQQVTLSCSPISGHRSVSWYQQTPGQGLQFLFEYFSETQRNKGNFPGRFSGRQFSNSRSEMNVSTLELGDSALYLCASSSVPGQGRLYSGNTIYFGEGSWLTVV.

This chain links TRBV6-5 with TRBJ2-1, with 11 bases lining up with TRBD1. After removal of 6 bases from V and 9 bases from J, the junction contained 10 bases not matched to a gene. CDR1 and CDR2 from the germline V gene are MNHEY and SVGAGI. This CDR3 region has 15 residues. The CDR3 DNA sequence: TGTGCCAGCAGCCTCCGGGACAGGGGGATAGGTGAGCAGTTCTTC. This translates into CASSLRDRGIGEQFF.

V and J are TRBV5-6 and TRBJ1-1; D is unresolved. The CDR3 covers 15 residues. Germline V gene data show CDR1 as SGHDT and CDR2 as YYEEEE. Between the trimmed V and J ends, which lost 2 bases and 3 bases, there was a span of 14 bases. The CDR3 bases are TGTGCCAGCAGCTTCGTCCCCAGGTTGGACACTGAAGCTTTCTTT. Protein: CASSFVPRLDTEAFF.

V and J are TRBV5-1 and TRBJ2-1; 9 positions agree with TRBD2. V was clipped by 0 bases and J by 7 bases; unmatched bases: 5. Germline V gene sequence: CDR1 SGHRS, CDR2 YFSETQ. CDR3 length: 15 residues. CDR3 residues: CASSLVAGGGNEQFF. The CDR3 region has the DNA TGCGCCAGCAGCTTGGTGGCGGGAGGGGGAAATGAGCAGTTCTTC.

The chain couples TRBV27 to TRBJ2-1; 8 nucleotides match TRBD1. V shed 1 base, J shed 8 bases, and the junction held 10 bases outside the gene matches. From germline, CDR1 is MNHEY and CDR2 SMNVEV (reference sequence). CDR3 length: 16 amino acids. Written as DNA, the CDR3 is TGTGCCAGCAGTTTATTTAGTGGACAGGGAAGCGATGAGCAGTTCTTC. Amino acids: CASSLFSGQGSDEQFF.

The V gene is TRBV27, the J gene TRBJ1-5, with 10 bases that match TRBD1. V shed 0 bases and J 3 bases; nucleotides not matched to a gene: 17. The CDR3 length is 21 residues. Germline lookup yields CDR1 MNHEY and CDR2 SMNVEV (reference sequence). The CDR3 bases are TGTGCCAGCAGTTTATCTACCCCAGGGACAGGGGCCTACAACCTCAATCAGCCCCAGCATTTT. It is translated as CASSLSTPGTGAYNLNQPQHF.